A single T cell receptor (beta chain) is shown here with its context. Its antigen is not known. The CDR3 spans 15 residues. The entry originates in a study of beta chain features in type 1 diabetes. Study in general: Cell yields, gender and age were comparable in patients and healthy donors. Study outcomes and limitations: Moderate yet significant TCRB CDR3 shortening was seen in Type 1 diabetes patients in all four CD4+ subsets. An over-representation of cells with high TCR expression could result from cDNA sequencing. A potential PCR bias toward shorter templates would be equal in patient and control samples.

Every isolated RNA sample was fully reverse transcribed, so sequencing captured expressed TCRB transcripts. Measured with immunoSEQ multiplex PCR; TCRdb has only the in-frame clones, and not every one. Of hundreds of thousands of clones listed, around 15% are singletons. This receptor was taken from a man between 18 and 29 years old with type 1 diabetes. The sequenced sample was naive CD4+ T cells from blood. The rearrangement uses TRBV21-1 and TRBJ1-2. TRBV21-1 is reported as a pseudogene. This CDR3 reads CASSNRGRWIYGYTF. For the CDR3, the DNA is TGTGCCAGCAGCAATCGGGGACGGTGGATCTATGGCTACACCTTC.